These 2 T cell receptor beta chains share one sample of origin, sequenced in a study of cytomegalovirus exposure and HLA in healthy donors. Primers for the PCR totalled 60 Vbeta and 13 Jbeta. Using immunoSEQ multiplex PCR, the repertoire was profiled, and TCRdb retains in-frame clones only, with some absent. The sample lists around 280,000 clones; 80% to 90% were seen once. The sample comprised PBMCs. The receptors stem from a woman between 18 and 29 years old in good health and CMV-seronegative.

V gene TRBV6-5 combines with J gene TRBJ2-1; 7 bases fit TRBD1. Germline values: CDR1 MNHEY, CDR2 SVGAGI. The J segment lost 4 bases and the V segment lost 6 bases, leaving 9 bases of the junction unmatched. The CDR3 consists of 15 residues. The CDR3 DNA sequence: TGTGCCAGCAGAACAGTCGGGACAGTATACAATGAGCAGTTCTTC. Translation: CASRTVGTVYNEQFF.

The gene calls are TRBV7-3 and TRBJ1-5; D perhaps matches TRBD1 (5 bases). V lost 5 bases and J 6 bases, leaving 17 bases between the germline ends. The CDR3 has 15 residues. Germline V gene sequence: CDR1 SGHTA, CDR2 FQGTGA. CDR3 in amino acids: CASSPSGGVGQPQHF. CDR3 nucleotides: TGTGCCAGCAGCCCCTCTGGGGGGGTCGGTCAGCCCCAGCATTTT.